This TCR beta chain was documented in a study of post-analysis software for immune sequencing data. Whole-study context: Courses of disease covered relapsing-remitting, secondary progressive and progressive-relapsing multiple sclerosis.

About this clonotype itself: As yet, its antigen is unknown.

Carried by the TCR beta cDNA libraries were unique molecular identifiers. TCRdb recomputed calls from the PCR reads with MiXCR, one row per CDR3 protein. The repertoire holds around 770,000 distinct CDR3 sequences, with 35% to 55% as singletons. Germline V CDR1 and CDR2: LNHNV, YYDKDF (reference sequence). The CDR3 sequence is 13 residues long. Trimming took 5 bases from V and 8 from J, leaving 15 bases between them. Broader study findings: The study found significantly lower normalized Chao1 diversity in multiple sclerosis patients than in controls. TRBV segments more frequent in patients than in controls numbered five and included TRBV5-6, TRBV5-1 and TRBV20-1.

This chain links TRBV15 with TRBJ1-2; a possible D gene is TRBD1 (6 bases). Sequences were obtained from blood. The TCR comes from a girl aged 5-17 years with multiple sclerosis. Here the CDR3 reads CATSPTQGIGYTF. For the CDR3, the DNA is TGTGCCACCAGCCCCACCCAGGGGATAGGCTACACCTTC. Filled out from reference TRBV15 and TRBJ1-2, the complete variable domain reads DAMVIQNPRYQVTQFGKPVTLSCSQTLNHNVMYWYQQKSSQAPKLLFHYYDKDFNNEADTPDNFQSRRPNTSFCFLDIRSPGLGDTAMYLCATSPTQGIGYTFGSGTRLTVV.